Given below is one TCR beta chain in context. No antigen is known for it. Drawn from each donor were 9 to 10 milliliters of peripheral blood. Using a J-beta primer mix together with a sample-barcoded 5' primer, a second PCR was run for about 7 to 12 cycles. TCRdb reanalysed the 5' RACE reads using MiXCR and keeps one entry per CDR3 protein. This table holds approximately 2,000,000 distinct CDR3 sequences, 39% found once. This entry is derived from a study of blood T cells in healthy people across ages. General study points: Possibly, changes in expanded clonotypes were confounded because donor CMV status was unknown. A conclusive naive versus antigen-experienced comparison was prevented by the unsorted PBMCs.

The sequence came from a human donor in good health. The specimen was blood.

DNA for the CDR3: TGTGCCACCAGCAGAGATTTGGGGGTCCTGAACACTGAAGCTTTCTTT. It codes for CATSRDLGVLNTEAFF. The chain joins TRBV15 to TRBJ1-1; D possibly corresponds to TRBD1 (5 bases). V was shortened by 0 bases and J by 0 bases, with 11 bases between the two germline ends. Germline V lookup: CDR1 LNHNV, CDR2 YYDKDF (reference sequence). The CDR3 consists of 16 residues.